A single sample is the source of the 8 T cell receptor beta chains below, sequenced in a study of blood T cell repertoires in COVID-19. Assay used: immunoSEQ multiplex PCR; TCRdb lists only in-frame clones, some missing. The sample contains 470,000 or so clones, nearly 90% of which appear only once. Sequencing was done on a sample of PBMCs or T cells enriched from blood (not recorded which). The receptors were gathered from a woman aged 18-29 years with acute COVID-19.

The V call is TRBV27, the J call TRBJ1-4; D unclear. CDR1 is MNHEY, CDR2 SMNVEV, per germline (reference sequence). This CDR3 has 12 residues. V was shortened by 5 bases and J by 8 bases, with 9 bases between the two germline ends. The CDR3 nucleotides are TGTGCCAGCAGTATGGAGGGCGAAAAACTGTTTTTT. Encoded protein: CASSMEGEKLFF.

The chain carries TRBV19 and TRBJ2-7, with 9 bases identical to TRBD2. There are 15 residues in the CDR3. The germline V gene has CDR1 LNHDA and CDR2 SQIVND (reference sequence). Unmatched junction bases numbered 8, after V lost 3 bases and J lost 5 bases. The CDR3 DNA is TGTGCCAGTAGTATTGAGGCTAGCGGGACCCACGAGCAGTACTTC. This encodes CASSIEASGTHEQYF.

This rearrangement joins TRBV28 to TRBJ1-4, with D perhaps TRBD1 (5 bases). The CDR3 contains 17 residues. Trimming removed 5 bases at V and 4 bases at J, with 20 bases between. Germline V gene data show CDR1 as MDHEN and CDR2 as SYDVKM. The CDR3 reads CASSIRTYRLINEKLFF. The CDR3 DNA reads as TGTGCCAGCAGTATCCGAACCTACAGGCTAATTAATGAAAAACTGTTTTTT.

V is TRBV7-2 and J is TRBJ1-2; TRBD1 matches at 9 bases. The CDR3 loop spans 14 amino acids. With 0 bases clipped from V and 7 bases from J, the junction kept 3 bases outside the gene matches. The germline gives CDR1 SGHTA, CDR2 FQGNSA. The CDR3 nucleotides read TGTGCCAGCAGCTTAGCCGGACAGGGGTCTGGCTACACCTTC. It is translated as CASSLAGQGSGYTF.

Only a few counts were recorded for this clone. The same CDR3 can be traced to other DNA sequences in this sample. The V and J genes are TRBV27 and TRBJ2-7; D perhaps matches TRBD2 (5 bases). V lost 3 bases, J lost 1 base, and 10 bases lay in between. The CDR3 is 14 residues long. The germline V gene encodes CDR1 MNHEY and CDR2 SMNVEV (reference sequence). The CDR3 DNA is TGTGCCAGCAGTTTCCTGGCGGGTTCCTACGAGCAGTACTTC. Protein: CASSFLAGSYEQYF.

This clone was counted once. V is TRBV5-1 and J is TRBJ2-2, with a tentative D call TRBD2 (5 bases). CDR3 length: 16 amino acids. Between the trimmed V and J ends, which lost 0 bases and 8 bases, there was a span of 17 bases. Germline values: CDR1 SGHRS, CDR2 YFSETQ. The CDR3 protein is CASSLALSRGAGELFF. Written as DNA, the CDR3 is TGCGCCAGCAGCTTGGCGCTCTCCCGGGGAGCGGGGGAGCTGTTTTTT.

The chain combines TRBV5-4 with TRBJ2-4; tentative D call: TRBD2 (5 bases). The CDR3 totals 15 residues. CDR1 and CDR2 (germline): SGHNT, YYREEE (reference sequence). The V and J ends lost 4 bases and 7 bases respectively, with 18 bases between them. CDR3 region: CASSPVEGLTNIQYF. The CDR3 DNA reads as TGTGCCAGCAGCCCCGTAGAGGGTTTAACGAACATTCAGTACTTC.

This clone appeared a few times. The rearrangement links TRBV28 to TRBJ2-7; TRBD1 matches 7 bases. The germline V gene has CDR1 MDHEN and CDR2 SYDVKM. The CDR3 contains 13 residues. The V segment lost 6 bases and the J segment 5 bases; nucleotides outside the gene matches: 7. The CDR3 DNA reads as TGTGCCAGCAGCCGACAGGGTCGGAACGAGCAGTACTTC. Amino acids: CASSRQGRNEQYF.